These T cell receptor beta chains were read from a single sample in a study of cytomegalovirus exposure and HLA in healthy donors. The protocol was immunoSEQ multiplex PCR, while the TCRdb copy is restricted to in-frame clones and leaves out a portion. The table records around 98,000 clones, 80% to 90% of them present only once. Sequences were obtained from PBMCs. The receptors derive from a man aged 40-55 years in good health and CMV-seronegative. Each CDR3 is given with its conserved first and last residue. D genes are given only for firm matches. The size field is filled for only some rows; it gives once, few, many or a size class.

d_gene	j_gene	v_gene	abundance	CDR3nt	CDR3aa
.	TRBJ1-2	TRBV5-8	.	TGTGCCAGCAGCTTGATGAACTTAGGCTACACCTTC	CASSLMNLGYTF
.	TRBJ2-1	TRBV7-2	.	TGTGCCAGCAGCTCCCTTTTTACGAGCTCCTACAATGAGCAGTTCTTC	CASSSLFTSSYNEQFF
.	TRBJ1-1	TRBV6-1	.	TGTGCCAGCAGAGCCAACCAGGGGAACACTGAAGCTTTCTTT	CASRANQGNTEAFF
TRBD1	TRBJ2-7	TRBV7-2	.	TGTGCCAGCAGCCGCCGGGACAGGTTCTACGAGCAGTACTTC	CASSRRDRFYEQYF
TRBD2	TRBJ2-5	TRBV6-1	.	TGTGCCAGCAGTGAAACGCGGGGGGGCCTGGAGACCCAGTACTTC	CASSETRGGLETQYF
TRBD2	TRBJ2-4	TRBV6-5	once	TGTGCCAGCAGCGACGGGGGGAACATTCAGTACTTC	CASSDGGNIQYF
.	TRBJ1-1	TRBV10-3	once	TGTGCCATCAGTGGCCACACCTCGGTCGGGGTTGGCACTGAAGCTTTCTTT	CAISGHTSVGVGTEAFF
TRBD1	TRBJ1-4	TRBV9	.	TGTGCCAGCAGCCAAGGGACAGGGGGTGGTTGGTCTAATGAAAAACTGTTTTTT	CASSQGTGGGWSNEKLFF
.	TRBJ2-7	TRBV6-5	.	TGTGCCAGCCACGGAGGACTTGGGTCGTACTTC	CASHGGLGSYF
.	TRBJ1-1	TRBV4-1	.	TGCGCCAGCAGCCAAGAACTGGGGCTCACCAGAGTTGAAGCTTTCTTT	CASSQELGLTRVEAFF
TRBD1	TRBJ1-6	TRBV6-6	.	TGTGCCAGCGTTGGGACAGGGCTTAATTCACCCCTCCACTTT	CASVGTGLNSPLHF
TRBD1	TRBJ2-7	TRBV30	.	TGTGCCTGGAGGGGCAGGGGGCTCTCCTACGAGCAGTACTTC	CAWRGRGLSYEQYF
.	TRBJ1-4	TRBV7-8	few	TGTGCCAGCAGCTTAGCGAGACGGATGGGGGGTGAAAAACTGTTTTTT	CASSLARRMGGEKLFF
.	TRBJ1-2	TRBV18	.	TGTGCCAGCTCACCAGGAACAGGCGTTAACTATGGCTACACCTTC	CASSPGTGVNYGYTF
.	TRBJ1-2	TRBV6-1	.	TGTGCCAGCAGTGAACTCTCGACAGGTTCGGGCTACACCTTC	CASSELSTGSGYTF
.	TRBJ1-6	TRBV18	.	TGTGCCAGCTCACCACGGCTGGAGACTAATTCACCCCTCCACTTT	CASSPRLETNSPLHF
.	TRBJ2-2	TRBV2	.	TGTGCCAGCAGGACCGGGGGACCCGGGGAGCTGTTTTTT	CASRTGGPGELFF
.	TRBJ2-7	TRBV5-1	.	TGCGCCAGCAGCTTGGTTACGGGAGCAAATCCCTACGAGCAGTACTTC	CASSLVTGANPYEQYF
TRBD2	TRBJ2-7	TRBV18	once	TGTGCCAGCTCACAATCGGAACTAGCGGGGGGGATCGAGCAGTACTTC	CASSQSELAGGIEQYF
.	TRBJ1-6	TRBV27	.	TGTGCCAGCAGTATGAGGGCTGCTAATTCACCCCTCCACTTT	CASSMRAANSPLHF
.	TRBJ2-3	TRBV7-2	.	TGTGCCAGCAGCTTACAAGGGGGGGCCCGAACAGATACGCAGTATTTT	CASSLQGGARTDTQYF
.	TRBJ1-2	TRBV21-1	.	TGTGCCAGCAGCAAATTCGGGACAGGACCCCTCATGTCTCGAGGCTACACCTTC	CASSKFGTGPLMSRGYTF
.	TRBJ2-1	TRBV7-2	.	TGTGCCAGCAGAACGCCAGGTGTGAATGAGCAGTTCTTC	CASRTPGVNEQFF
TRBD2	TRBJ2-3	TRBV10-3	.	TGTGCCATCAGTGAAGGGTCTAGCGGGTCCCGTCGGGATACGCAGTATTTT	CAISEGSSGSRRDTQYF
TRBD1	TRBJ1-3	TRBV7-2	.	TGTGCCAGCAGCCTATACAGGGGGATCTCTGGAAACACCATATATTTT	CASSLYRGISGNTIYF
.	TRBJ1-2	TRBV29-1	few	TGCAGCGTTGGTAGAAGTACAGAGTATGGCTACACCTTC	CSVGRSTEYGYTF
TRBD2	TRBJ2-1	TRBV4-1	.	TGCGCCAGCAGCCAAACCGGGGGGGCCTTTTCCTACAATGAGCAGTTCTTC	CASSQTGGAFSYNEQFF
TRBD1	TRBJ1-2	TRBV5-4	few	TGTGCCAGCAGCTCAGGGGGCGCCTATGGCTACACCTTC	CASSSGGAYGYTF
TRBD1	TRBJ2-2	TRBV5-4	.	TGTGCCAGCAGATTACAGGGGGCGAACACCGGGGAGCTGTTTTTT	CASRLQGANTGELFF
.	TRBJ1-2	TRBV9	.	TGTGCCAGCAGCCCCGGGGGACGTGGCTATGGCTACACCTTC	CASSPGGRGYGYTF
.	TRBJ2-2	TRBV25-1	few	TGTGCCAGCAGGGAGGTAACCGGGGAGCTGTTTTTT	CASREVTGELFF
.	TRBJ1-1	TRBV5-1	.	TGCGCCAGCAGCTTACAGGGAAGAGAGGGGGCTTTCTTT	CASSLQGREGAFF
TRBD1	TRBJ2-7	TRBV29-1	.	TGCAGCGTTGGCTACCAGGGGGCCGGGTACGAGCAGTACTTC	CSVGYQGAGYEQYF
.	TRBJ1-1	TRBV27	.	TGTGCCAGCAGTTCGACAGTGACTGAAGCTTTCTTT	CASSSTVTEAFF
.	TRBJ1-1	TRBV2	.	TGTGCCAGCAAGGGGGTTCCCACTGAAGCTTTCTTT	CASKGVPTEAFF
.	TRBJ2-7	TRBV19	.	TGTGCCAGTAATAATGCTCCGGGTTTCGAGCAGTACTTC	CASNNAPGFEQYF
.	TRBJ1-6	TRBV9	once	TGTGCCAGCAGCGAGGACACAGCCTATAATTCACCCCTCCACTTT	CASSEDTAYNSPLHF